This T cell receptor beta chain was captured in a study of T cells expressing NK-cell markers. Study background: Cells sorted as CD3+CD56+NKG2C+, CD3+CD56+NKG2C- and CD3+CD56-NKG2C+ T cells supplied the TCR beta repertoires. The study, taken as a whole, reports: Whether expanded NKG2C-expressing T cell clones recognize HCMV is unknown. Topping the CD3+CD56-NKG2C+ fraction as well were these clonotypes, in a handful of donors.

The CDR3 has 14 amino acids. Germline-derived CDR1 and CDR2 are LGHDT and YNNKEL (reference sequence). Comments on this clonotype: Its target is not known.

From the 5' RACE reads, TCRdb lists one entry per CDR3 protein and no DNA. This repertoire includes 500,000 to 700,000 distinct CDR3 sequences. The chain is built from TRBV3-1 and TRBJ2-6. The origin of this receptor is a man younger than 35 in good health. Material for sequencing was blood T cells: a sorted CD56 or NKG2C T cell subset, CD4+ or CD8+ T cells, or bulk PBMC T cells (not recorded which). CDR3 sequence: CASSQYSGANVLTF.